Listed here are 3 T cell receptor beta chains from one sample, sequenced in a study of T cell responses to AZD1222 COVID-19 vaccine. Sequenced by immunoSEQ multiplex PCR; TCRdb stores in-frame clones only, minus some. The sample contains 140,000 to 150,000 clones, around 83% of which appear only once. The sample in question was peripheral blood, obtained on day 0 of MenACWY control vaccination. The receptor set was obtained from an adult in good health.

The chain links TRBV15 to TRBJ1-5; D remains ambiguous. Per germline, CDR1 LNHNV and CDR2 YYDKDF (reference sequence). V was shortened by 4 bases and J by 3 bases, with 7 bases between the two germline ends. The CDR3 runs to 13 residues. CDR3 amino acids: CATSKDFNQPQHF. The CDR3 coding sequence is TGTGCCACCAGCAAGGATTTCAATCAGCCCCAGCATTTT.

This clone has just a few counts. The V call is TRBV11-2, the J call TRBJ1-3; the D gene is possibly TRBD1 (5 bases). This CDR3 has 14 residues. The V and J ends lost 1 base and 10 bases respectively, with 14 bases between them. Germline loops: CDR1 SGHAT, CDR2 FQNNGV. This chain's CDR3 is CASSLGEQARTIYF. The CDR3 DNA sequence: TGTGCCAGCAGCTTAGGGGAACAGGCACGTACCATATATTTT.

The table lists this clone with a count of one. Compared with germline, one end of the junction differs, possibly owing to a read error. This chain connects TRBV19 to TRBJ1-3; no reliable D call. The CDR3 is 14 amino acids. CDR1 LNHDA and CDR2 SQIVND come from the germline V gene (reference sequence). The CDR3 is CASSIDNSGNTIYF. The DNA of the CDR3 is TGTGCCAGTAGCATAGACAACTCTGGAAACACCATATATTTT. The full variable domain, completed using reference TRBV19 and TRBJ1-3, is DGGITQSPKYLFRKEGQNVTLSCEQNLNHDAMYWYRQDPGQGLRLIYYSQIVNDFQKGDIAEGYSVSREKKESFPLTVTSAQKNPTAFYLCASSIDNSGNTIYFGEGSWLTVV.